The 9 T cell receptor beta chains below come from one sample, sequenced in a study of blood T cell repertoires in COVID-19. The protocol was immunoSEQ multiplex PCR, while the TCRdb copy is restricted to in-frame clones and leaves out a portion. The top ten clones hold approximately 10% of a sample with around 220,000 clones, more than 85% of them seen once. The sample comprised peripheral blood. Source of these receptors: a woman aged 45-65 years with COVID-19, enrolled during active disease.

This clone was observed once. The gene calls are TRBV19 and TRBJ2-2; D call uncertain. This CDR3 contains 19 residues. V dropped 9 bases and J dropped 3 bases, with 29 bases sitting between them. CDR1 is LNHDA, CDR2 SQIVND, per germline (reference sequence). The CDR3 here is CASRFFRTRKVLYTGELFF. CDR3 in DNA: TGTGCCAGCCGTTTCTTTAGAACCCGAAAAGTTCTATACACCGGGGAGCTGTTTTTT.

The chain carries TRBV19 and TRBJ1-2; no clear D gene. The V gene lost 3 bases and the J gene lost 4 bases, with 9 bases spanning the gap. Germline CDR1 is LNHDA and CDR2 is SQIVND (reference sequence). This CDR3 contains 13 residues. The CDR3 here is CASSIGEGYGYTF. For the CDR3, the DNA is TGTGCCAGTAGTATCGGAGAGGGCTATGGCTACACCTTC.

The V call is TRBV5-4, the J call TRBJ2-7; 8 bases are a match to TRBD1. The CDR3 loop spans 13 amino acids. Unmatched junction bases numbered 4, after V lost 3 bases and J lost 5 bases. Germline lookup yields CDR1 SGHNT and CDR2 YYREEE (reference sequence). The CDR3 DNA is TGTGCCAGCAGCTGGACAGGGTCGGACGAGCAGTACTTC. It specifies CASSWTGSDEQYF.

The chain joins TRBV6-1 to TRBJ1-2; D call uncertain. Trimming took off 0 bases at V and 4 bases at J, with 9 bases between the two ends. Germline assignment: CDR1 MNHNS and CDR2 SASEGT. The CDR3 loop spans 14 amino acids. CDR3: CASSEAPRSYGYTF. CDR3 DNA: TGTGCCAGCAGTGAAGCCCCCCGGTCCTATGGCTACACCTTC.

This clone turned up a few times. The identical CDR3 is also encoded by other nucleotide sequences in the sample. This rearrangement joins TRBV7-2 to TRBJ1-6; 10 nucleotides agree with TRBD1. This CDR3 contains 14 residues. The germline CDR1 and CDR2 sequences are SGHTA and FQGNSA. V lost 3 bases, J lost 9 bases, and 2 bases stayed unmatched. The CDR3 DNA sequence: TGTGCCAGCAGCTTGACAGGGGGCCGTTCACCCCTCCACTTT. Translated: CASSLTGGRSPLHF.

The V gene is TRBV11-2, the J gene TRBJ2-1; 7 bases align to TRBD1. Germline V gene lookup returns CDR1 SGHAT and CDR2 FQNNGV. This CDR3 comprises 13 residues. The junction had 2 bases not matched to a gene; V was cut back by 4 bases and J by 5 bases. The CDR3 DNA is TGTGCCAGCAGCTCCGACAGGGACAATGAGCAGTTCTTC. Amino acids: CASSSDRDNEQFF.

Only a few counts were recorded for this clone. The chain joins TRBV7-2 to TRBJ2-1; 14 nucleotides line up with TRBD2. The ends lost 5 bases at V and 6 bases at J; junction bases unmatched: 9. The CDR3 covers 17 residues. Germline CDR1 and CDR2: SGHTA and FQGNSA. The CDR3 DNA follows: TGTGCCAGCAGCCCGGGACTAGCGGGGGCTCATGGCAATGAGCAGTTCTTC. The encoded protein is CASSPGLAGAHGNEQFF.

The rearrangement uses TRBV12-5 and TRBJ1-1; D may be TRBD1 (6 bases). The germline V gene encodes CDR1 LGHNT and CDR2 FRNRAP. This CDR3 has 16 amino acids. Trimming removed 6 bases from V and 2 bases from J, with 19 bases in between. The CDR3 coding sequence is TGTGCTAGTGGCCCAAGGGGGGGTCGGGGTAACACTGAAGCTTTCTTT. Its translation: CASGPRGGRGNTEAFF.

The chain joins TRBV9 to TRBJ1-4, with D uncertain. The CDR3 length is 14 residues. Trimming removed 0 bases from V and 7 bases from J, with 10 bases in between. Per the germline V gene, CDR1 is SGDLS and CDR2 is YYNGEE. Here the CDR3 reads CASSVDFGSEKLFF. Written as DNA, the CDR3 is TGTGCCAGCAGCGTAGACTTCGGTTCTGAAAAACTGTTTTTT.